The clone carrying this T cell receptor (beta chain) showed up many times. Its specificity is not known. The data were taken from a study of early T cells in non-severe SARS-CoV-2 infection. For the study at large: From unsorted whole blood, bulk RNA was sequenced, and the chains remained unpaired. Study findings and constraints: Matching results from VDJdb favored anti-spike CD8 responses, leaving private and CD4 specificities undetected.

Trimming left V 2 bases short and J 0 bases short, with 12 bases between. Germline V gives CDR1 SGHRS, CDR2 YFSETQ. The CDR3 sequence is 15 residues long. Tagging with unique molecular identifiers was applied to individual cDNA molecules. MiXCR, run by TCRdb on the 5' RACE reads, gives a single entry per CDR3 protein. The sample lists around 83,000 distinct CDR3 sequences, more than 9% occurring once. This clonotype was sampled from an adult who was a healthcare worker with PCR-confirmed SARS-CoV-2 infection or an uninfected control (not recorded which). The rearrangement joins TRBV5-1 to TRBJ2-7, with D maybe TRBD1 (6 bases). Sequencing used whole blood, obtained at baseline. The CDR3 reads CASSFGDRSSYEQYF. The CDR3 DNA is TGCGCCAGCAGCTTCGGCGACAGGAGCTCCTACGAGCAGTACTTC.